This is a list of T cell receptor beta chains from one sample in a study of blood T cell repertoires in COVID-19. Produced via immunoSEQ multiplex PCR; TCRdb's table is partial and in-frame only. The repertoire has roughly 250,000 clones, roughly 88% of them found once; the top ten carry 2% to 2.5%. Input material: peripheral blood. All receptors derive from a woman between 40 and 55 years old who had recovered from COVID-19. Each CDR3 is given with its conserved first and last residue. D genes are given only for firm matches. The size of a clone is reported for some rows only, either as once, few or many, or as a class for expanded clones.

DNA	CDR3	J	size	V	D
TGTGCCAGCTCACCAGGGCCCGGGGGTCAGCCCCAGCATTTT	CASSPGPGGQPQHF	TRBJ1-5	.	TRBV18	.
TGTGCCAGCAGTCCACAGGGGTTCGAGCAGTACTTC	CASSPQGFEQYF	TRBJ2-7	.	TRBV27	TRBD1
TGTGCCAGTAGTAGGGCCAGGGAGACCCAGTACTTC	CASSRARETQYF	TRBJ2-5	.	TRBV19	.
TGCGCCAGCAGCTCCGGAAATAACAGGGGGCAGGAGACCCAGTACTTC	CASSSGNNRGQETQYF	TRBJ2-5	.	TRBV4-1	TRBD1
TGTGCCAGCAGCCCCACACCCGGGACAGGGGGAACTGAAGCTTTCTTT	CASSPTPGTGGTEAFF	TRBJ1-1	.	TRBV4-2	TRBD1
TGTGCCAGCAGTTTGGGGGGAGGCCCCTACGAGCAGTACTTC	CASSLGGGPYEQYF	TRBJ2-7	.	TRBV27	.
TGTGCCAGTAGTCTAAGGGGCTCTGGAAACACCATATATTTT	CASSLRGSGNTIYF	TRBJ1-3	.	TRBV19	.
TGTGCCAGCAGCTTAAGGCGGGAGGGCCTTGAGACCCAGTACTTC	CASSLRREGLETQYF	TRBJ2-5	.	TRBV11-1	TRBD2
TGTGCCAGCAGCCCCTCCGACGCGGGGGCAGGGTACGAGCAGTACTTC	CASSPSDAGAGYEQYF	TRBJ2-7	.	TRBV11-2	.
TGTGCCAGCAGCGTAGACAGTGGGACTAGCGGGAGGGCCGCAGATACGCAGTATTTT	CASSVDSGTSGRAADTQYF	TRBJ2-3	.	TRBV9	TRBD2
TGTGCCAGCAGCCCAGGGAGGCTAGCGGTTCGTCCAGATACGCAGTATTTT	CASSPGRLAVRPDTQYF	TRBJ2-3	.	TRBV7-2	TRBD2
TGTGCCAGCAGCTCAGGACTACCCCTAGACACAGATACGCAGTATTTT	CASSSGLPLDTDTQYF	TRBJ2-3	.	TRBV5-4	.
TGTGCCAGCAGTGGATTAGCCGGGCAAGAGACCCAGTACTTC	CASSGLAGQETQYF	TRBJ2-5	.	TRBV2	.
TGTGCCAGCAGCTTAGACGGGGGATCCGGAAACACCATATATTTT	CASSLDGGSGNTIYF	TRBJ1-3	.	TRBV7-2	.
TGCGCCAGCAGCCGAGGACTAGCGGGGGGGTTGGGGAGCACAGATACGCAGTATTTT	CASSRGLAGGLGSTDTQYF	TRBJ2-3	.	TRBV4-1	TRBD2
TGTGCCAGCAGAAGGACAGCCTCAAATTCACCCCTCCACTTT	CASRRTASNSPLHF	TRBJ1-6	.	TRBV2	.
TGTGCCAGCAGACAGGGGGCGCGCAATGAGCAGTTCTTC	CASRQGARNEQFF	TRBJ2-1	.	TRBV7-9	TRBD1
TGTGCCAGCAGCTACAGACCACAGGGTCTCAATGAAAAACTGTTTTTT	CASSYRPQGLNEKLFF	TRBJ1-4	.	TRBV7-2	.
TGTGCCAGTAGTATGGGGGCTACCGGGGAGCTGTTTTTT	CASSMGATGELFF	TRBJ2-2	.	TRBV19	.
TGTGCCAGCAGCCGGACAGGGGTTAATGAAAAACTGTTTTTT	CASSRTGVNEKLFF	TRBJ1-4	few	TRBV4-2	TRBD1
TGTGCCAGCTCACCACACACCGAACCCACCTACGAGCAGTACTTC	CASSPHTEPTYEQYF	TRBJ2-7	.	TRBV18	.
TGTGCCATCGAGCCGGGCGGGGGGGTTTACGAGCAGTACTTC	CAIEPGGGVYEQYF	TRBJ2-7	.	TRBV6-5	TRBD2
TGCGCCAGCAGCCATAATAACTATGGCTACACCTTC	CASSHNNYGYTF	TRBJ1-2	.	TRBV4-3	.
TGCACCAGCAGCCAAGATATGGCCAGGGGCGGGTATGGCTACACCTTC	CTSSQDMARGGYGYTF	TRBJ1-2	once	TRBV1	.
TGCGCCAGCAGCCAAGGCCGGACAGGGGGCGCAGATTCACCCCTCCACTTT	CASSQGRTGGADSPLHF	TRBJ1-6	.	TRBV4-3	TRBD1
TGTGCCAGCAGCCCGGGACAGGGAGGAAACACCATATATTTT	CASSPGQGGNTIYF	TRBJ1-3	.	TRBV7-2	TRBD1
TGTGCCAGCAGCGTCACTAGCGGGAGGATGAAAAATGAGCAGTTCTTC	CASSVTSGRMKNEQFF	TRBJ2-1	.	TRBV7-2	TRBD2
TGTGCCAGCAGTTTACAGGCCACAGATACGCAGTATTTT	CASSLQATDTQYF	TRBJ2-3	.	TRBV28	.
TGTGCCAGCAGCTTCGGACTAGCGGACAATGAGCAGTTCTTC	CASSFGLADNEQFF	TRBJ2-1	.	TRBV7-3	TRBD2
TGTGCCAGCAGCTTAGGGCAGCCTAGGAGGCAGTACTTC	CASSLGQPRRQYF	TRBJ2-7	.	TRBV7-2	.
TGTGCCAGCAGCGTAGCGGCGGGGGCCAATATCCGTGATACGCAGTATTTT	CASSVAAGANIRDTQYF	TRBJ2-3	.	TRBV9	.
TGCGCCAGCAGTCTACAGGGATGGGGCTACACCTTC	CASSLQGWGYTF	TRBJ1-2	.	TRBV5-1	.
TGCGCCAGCAGCGGGGGACAGGGCTCGAACACCGGGGAGCTGTTTTTT	CASSGGQGSNTGELFF	TRBJ2-2	.	TRBV5-1	TRBD1
TGTGCCAGCAGTAGAGGGGGCCGATATGGCTACACCTTC	CASSRGGRYGYTF	TRBJ1-2	.	TRBV6-5	TRBD1
TGTGCCAGCACCCGGGAGGGGCACTATGGCTACACCTTC	CASTREGHYGYTF	TRBJ1-2	.	TRBV28	.
TGTGCCAGCAGCTTTCCCGGACAGGTGGGCGCTGAAGCTTTCTTT	CASSFPGQVGAEAFF	TRBJ1-1	.	TRBV5-4	TRBD1
TGTGCCAGCAACCCGGACAGGTTGGGCTACGAGCAGTACTTC	CASNPDRLGYEQYF	TRBJ2-7	.	TRBV6-2/TRBV6-3	TRBD1
TGTGCCAGCAGTCTGTCGGGACAGGGCTATGGCTACACCTTC	CASSLSGQGYGYTF	TRBJ1-2	.	TRBV27	TRBD1
TGTGCCAGCAGTAACAGGGGTACCACCTACAATGAGCAGTTCTTC	CASSNRGTTYNEQFF	TRBJ2-1	.	TRBV6-2/TRBV6-3	TRBD1
TGTGCCAGCAGCCAAGGAGGATCACAGGGTGGCTACACCTTC	CASSQGGSQGGYTF	TRBJ1-2	.	TRBV4-2	.
TGCAGTGCTAGTATGGACAGGGCGGCAGATACGCAGTATTTT	CSASMDRAADTQYF	TRBJ2-3	.	TRBV20-1	TRBD1
TGTGCCAGCAGCCTCACAACAGGGGCTAGCACAGATACGCAGTATTTT	CASSLTTGASTDTQYF	TRBJ2-3	.	TRBV9	TRBD1
TGTGCCAGCAGCCCCCGGGACAGGGGAGGCGAGCAGTACTTC	CASSPRDRGGEQYF	TRBJ2-7	once	TRBV6-5	TRBD1
TGTGCCAGCAGTCACAAGTATCTCTACGAGCAGTACTTC	CASSHKYLYEQYF	TRBJ2-7	.	TRBV7-2	.
TGTGCCAGCAGCTTACGGGGGACTCCCTACGAGCAGTACTTC	CASSLRGTPYEQYF	TRBJ2-7	.	TRBV7-9	.
TGTGCCAGCAGCTTGGAAGGGGAAGAGACCCAGTACTTC	CASSLEGEETQYF	TRBJ2-5	.	TRBV5-4	.
TGCGCCAGCAGTGAGGGGGAGGGCCTTTTAGATAACCCTAGCACAGATACGCAGTATTTT	CASSEGEGLLDNPSTDTQYF	TRBJ2-3	.	TRBV10-2	TRBD2
TGTGCCACCAGTACAGGGTACGGTGAGCAGTTCTTC	CATSTGYGEQFF	TRBJ2-1	once	TRBV15	.
TGTGCCAGCAGCTTAGTTCGGGGCACACAGGGCCTCCATGAGCAGTTCTTC	CASSLVRGTQGLHEQFF	TRBJ2-1	.	TRBV7-9	.
TGCGCCAGCAGCCCCGACAGGGGTTCCTACAATGAGCAGTTCTTC	CASSPDRGSYNEQFF	TRBJ2-1	.	TRBV4-1	TRBD1
TGTGCCAGCAGTTACCGGGGAGCTGGAAACACCATATATTTT	CASSYRGAGNTIYF	TRBJ1-3	.	TRBV6-5	.
TGCGCCAGCAGCGACCGGGATGAGCAGTTCTTC	CASSDRDEQFF	TRBJ2-1	.	TRBV4-1	.
TGTGCCAGCAGCCCCCTGCCGATCGAGGGCACTGAAGCTTTCTTT	CASSPLPIEGTEAFF	TRBJ1-1	.	TRBV11-3	.
TGTGCCAGCAGCCTTTCTAGCGGGGGTGCAGATACGCAGTATTTT	CASSLSSGGADTQYF	TRBJ2-3	.	TRBV3-1/TRBV3-2	TRBD2
TGTGCCAGCAGTTCCTTTGGGAGAGGTTCACCCCTCCACTTT	CASSSFGRGSPLHF	TRBJ1-6	.	TRBV6-5	.